One sample yielded the 20 T cell receptor beta chains listed below, sequenced in a study of blood T cell repertoires in COVID-19. The method was immunoSEQ multiplex PCR; TCRdb's version includes in-frame clones alone and lacks a portion of them. The data show some 96,000 clones, roughly 92% seen once. Sequenced material: peripheral blood. Receptors originate from a man aged 50 to 59 with active COVID-19.

This sequence joins TRBV20-1 and TRBJ2-5; tentatively, D is TRBD1 (6 bases). Germline CDR1 is DFQATT and CDR2 is SNEGSKA (reference sequence). Trimming took 3 bases from V and 5 from J, leaving 16 bases between them. The CDR3 loop spans 14 amino acids. CDR3 sequence reads: CSASLTGSPETQYF. The DNA for the CDR3 is TGCAGTGCTAGTCTCACAGGGTCTCCCGAGACCCAGTACTTC.

V is TRBV11-2 and J is TRBJ2-5; D gene unclear. With 5 bases removed from V and 2 bases from J, the gap between germline ends came to 12 bases. The CDR3 runs to 14 residues. Germline CDR1 is SGHAT and CDR2 is FQNNGV. The CDR3 is CASSIRGRQETQYF. The CDR3, as DNA: TGTGCCAGCAGCATCCGCGGCAGACAAGAGACCCAGTACTTC.

The V and J genes are TRBV27 and TRBJ1-1; D unclear. CDR1 and CDR2 (germline): MNHEY, SMNVEV (reference sequence). This CDR3 is built from 14 residues. V was shortened by 7 bases and J by 5 bases, with 17 bases between the two germline ends. CDR3 amino acids: CASIERAGRTEAFF. CDR3 coding DNA: TGTGCCAGCATAGAGCGCGCGGGCCGGACTGAAGCTTTCTTT.

The genes are TRBV7-9 and TRBJ2-3; 8 bases line up with TRBD1. CDR3 size: 16 residues. CDR1 SEHNR and CDR2 FQNEAQ come from the germline V gene (reference sequence). V shed 2 bases, J shed 1 base, and the junction held 5 bases outside the gene matches. Written as DNA, the CDR3 is TGTGCCAGCAGCTTACTTATGACAGGGGGCACAGATACGCAGTATTTT. It specifies CASSLLMTGGTDTQYF.

This chain links TRBV7-9 with TRBJ2-1; D call uncertain. CDR3 length equals 14 residues. Germline-derived CDR1 and CDR2 are SEHNR and FQNEAQ (reference sequence). Trimming stripped 1 base from V and 7 bases from J, with 11 bases between. In DNA form, the CDR3 reads TGTGCCAGCAGCTTAGGGCCCACCGGGAATGAGCAGTTCTTC. It translates to CASSLGPTGNEQFF. Based on the CDR3 plus reference TRBV7-9 and TRBJ2-1, the full variable domain is DTGVSQNPRHKITKRGQNVTFRCDPISEHNRLYWYRQTLGQGPEFLTYFQNEAQLEKSRLLSDRFSAERPKGSFSTLEIQRTEQGDSAMYLCASSLGPTGNEQFFGPGTRLTVL.

The chain combines TRBV5-3 with TRBJ2-3; weak D call: TRBD2 (6 bases). TRBV5-3 is filed as an ORF, its function uncertain. Trimming stripped 5 bases from V and 6 bases from J, with 22 bases between. CDR3 length: 16 amino acids. For the CDR3, the DNA is TGTGCCAGAAGTCGCCAGACTAGGGTTCTTGCGGATACGCAGTATTTT. Its translation: CARSRQTRVLADTQYF.

The chain combines TRBV2 with TRBJ2-2; a weak D match, TRBD2 (5 bases). V was cut by 4 bases and J by 0 bases, with 12 bases left in between. The CDR3 runs 16 residues. Germline V gene data show CDR1 as SNHLY and CDR2 as FYNNEI. The DNA for the CDR3 is TGTGCCAGCAGTGTTGAATCCGGGGCGAACACCGGGGAGCTGTTTTTT. Protein sequence: CASSVESGANTGELFF.

The chain links TRBV29-1 to TRBJ2-3; 11 bases map to TRBD1. V trimming: 4 bases; J trimming: 3 bases; junction bases outside the gene matches: 6. Per the germline V gene, CDR1 is SQVTM and CDR2 is ANQGSEA. The CDR3 contains 15 residues. The CDR3 sequence is CSVARTGGGTDTQYF. The CDR3, as DNA: TGCAGCGTTGCCCGGACAGGGGGCGGTACAGATACGCAGTATTTT.

This clone came up once. In DNA form, the CDR3 reads TGTGCCAGCAAGACAGGGGCCTATAATGAAAAACTGTTTTTT. The encoded protein is CASKTGAYNEKLFF. The chain carries TRBV6-5 and TRBJ1-4; 8 bases match TRBD1. This CDR3 contains 14 residues. Trimming cost V 7 bases and J 4 bases; bases outside gene matches: 5. Germline-derived CDR1 and CDR2 are MNHEY and SVGAGI.

The chain carries TRBV5-1 and TRBJ1-1, with D perhaps TRBD1 (5 bases). This CDR3 region has 14 residues. V was cut by 4 bases and J by 0 bases, with 10 bases left in between. The germline CDR1 and CDR2 sequences are SGHRS and YFSETQ. CDR3 in DNA: TGCGCCAGCAGCATCCAGGGTATGAACACTGAAGCTTTCTTT. It yields the protein CASSIQGMNTEAFF.

The CDR3 bases are TGTGCCAGCAGCCGACAGGGTGCTGAGCCCCAGCATTTT. Its translation is CASSRQGAEPQHF. The chain couples TRBV9 to TRBJ1-5; 7 bases align to TRBD1. Germline CDR1 and CDR2: SGDLS and YYNGEE. The CDR3 sequence is 13 residues long. J was trimmed by 8 bases and V by 4 bases; bases with no gene match: 6.

The CDR3: CASADGVGANVLTF. CDR3 nucleotide sequence: TGTGCCAGCGCCGACGGGGTGGGGGCCAACGTCCTGACTTTC. The V gene is TRBV18, the J gene TRBJ2-6; TRBD2 is a possible D gene (5 bases). This CDR3 is built from 14 residues. Trimming stripped 8 bases from V and 4 bases from J, with 12 bases between. From germline, CDR1 is KGHSH and CDR2 LQKENI.

This clone has just a few counts. This chain connects TRBV9 to TRBJ1-6; 9 positions agree with TRBD1. J lost 7 bases, V lost 3 bases, and 2 bases had no gene match. Germline V gene data show CDR1 as SGDLS and CDR2 as YYNGEE. The CDR3 extends over 14 amino acids. The CDR3 here is CASSGDRVNSPLHF. The CDR3, as DNA: TGTGCCAGCAGCGGGGACAGGGTAAATTCACCCCTCCACTTT.

The chain couples TRBV12-3 or TRBV12-4 to TRBJ1-1, with D tentatively TRBD1 (5 bases). Trimming shortened V by 5 bases and J by 5 bases, and 12 bases separated the two germline ends. This CDR3 is 13 amino acids long. This CDR3 reads CASSPSAGTEAFF. CDR3 coding DNA: TGTGCCAGCAGTCCCTCGGCAGGGACTGAAGCTTTCTTT.

V is TRBV6-5 and J is TRBJ1-5, with a possible D match to TRBD1 (6 bases). This CDR3 contains 15 residues. Trimming stripped 6 bases from V and 1 base from J, with 13 bases between. Germline loops: CDR1 MNHEY, CDR2 SVGAGI. The CDR3 nucleotides read TGTGCCAGCAGAGGCTTACAGGGAAGCAATCAGCCCCAGCATTTT. Protein: CASRGLQGSNQPQHF.

V gene TRBV11-3 combines with J gene TRBJ2-5; TRBD1 matches 8 bases. The CDR3 has 16 residues. With 0 bases clipped from V and 5 bases from J, the junction kept 8 bases outside the gene matches. CDR1 SGHNT and CDR2 YENEEA come from the germline V gene. This CDR3 is CASSLDPRGRLETQYF. In DNA form, the CDR3 reads TGTGCCAGCAGCTTAGATCCCAGGGGGCGTCTGGAGACCCAGTACTTC. Full variable domain (outside the CDR3, taken from reference TRBV11-3 and TRBJ2-5): EAGVVQSPRYKIIEKKQPVAFWCNPISGHNTLYWYLQNLGQGPELLIRYENEEAVDDSQLPKDRFSAERLKGVDSTLKIQPAELGDSAVYLCASSLDPRGRLETQYFGPGTRLLVL.

This clone has more than one count but fewer than ten. The chain has TRBV29-1 and TRBJ2-3, with 8 bases lining up with TRBD1. From germline, CDR1 is SQVTM and CDR2 ANQGSEA. The V gene end was trimmed by 2 bases and the J gene end by 2 bases; junction bases not matched to a gene: 3. The CDR3 has 14 residues. The CDR3 reads CSVEQGADTDTQYF. CDR3 nucleotide sequence: TGCAGCGTTGAACAGGGGGCTGACACAGATACGCAGTATTTT.

The J gene is TRBJ1-1, the V gene TRBV6-6; TRBD1 is a possible D gene (6 bases). The length of the CDR3 is 16 residues. V was cut by 6 bases and J by 0 bases, with 17 bases left in between. Germline CDR1 MNHNY, CDR2 SVGAGI (reference sequence). The CDR3 protein is CASSPGQRAMNTEAFF. CDR3 in DNA: TGTGCCAGCAGCCCCGGACAGAGAGCCATGAACACTGAAGCTTTCTTT.

V and J are TRBV18 and TRBJ1-1; D might be TRBD1 (6 bases). The CDR3 loop spans 13 amino acids. Germline CDR1 is KGHSH and CDR2 is LQKENI. The V and J ends lost 3 bases and 8 bases respectively, with 13 bases between them. The CDR3 loop reads CASSPKERGEAFF. The CDR3 DNA is TGTGCCAGCTCACCCAAGGAAAGGGGGGAAGCTTTCTTT.

The chain combines TRBV6-6 with TRBJ1-3, with D possibly being TRBD1 (5 bases). V dropped 7 bases and J dropped 6 bases, with 13 bases sitting between them. There are 13 residues in the CDR3. The germline gives CDR1 MNHNY, CDR2 SVGAGI (reference sequence). CDR3 DNA sequence: TGTGCCAGCACCCGGGGGGTTGAAAACACCATATATTTT. Its translation is CASTRGVENTIYF.